Below are 29 T cell receptor beta chains sequenced from a single sample in a study of T cell responses to AZD1222 COVID-19 vaccine (dated by TCRdb to the early 2020s). Per the publication, the time point label means: baseline before first vaccination. Library creation used the immunoSEQ multiplex PCR assay. The table was pulled from immuneACCESS by TCRdb, which kept in-frame rearrangements only. Such tables lose some clones; where checked, under half of the loss comes from unresolved V genes, and the rest has no known cause. The sample table contains 80,000 to 130,000 clones; only one count was recorded for approximately 91% of them. Of the sample, approximately 16% falls within the top ten clones. Here the sequenced sample was peripheral blood, taken on day 0 of AZD1222 vaccination. The receptors stem from an adult in good health.

The gene calls are TRBV11-3 and TRBJ2-5; no reliable D call. Germline V gene sequence: CDR1 SGHNT, CDR2 YENEEA. V was pared by 5 bases and J by 5 bases, with 18 bases between. There are 15 residues in the CDR3. The CDR3 bases are TGTGCCAGCAGCATATCAGATCCTTCTTGGGAGACCCAGTACTTC. Translated: CASSISDPSWETQYF. Looking up the rest from reference TRBV11-3 and TRBJ2-5 gives the full variable domain: EAGVVQSPRYKIIEKKQPVAFWCNPISGHNTLYWYLQNLGQGPELLIRYENEEAVDDSQLPKDRFSAERLKGVDSTLKIQPAELGDSAVYLCASSISDPSWETQYFGPGTRLLVL.

The sample holds a few counts of this clone. The V gene is TRBV7-2, the J gene TRBJ1-6; D might be TRBD1 (5 bases). The V end was cut by 5 bases, the J end by 3 bases, with 11 bases between. CDR1 SGHTA and CDR2 FQGNSA come from the germline V gene. The CDR3 extends over 15 amino acids. The CDR3 loop is CASSPPGLYNSPLHF. The CDR3 DNA follows: TGTGCCAGCAGCCCGCCGGGACTCTATAATTCACCCCTCCACTTT. The complete variable domain, with remaining parts taken from reference TRBV7-2 and TRBJ1-6, reads GAGVSQSPSNKVTEKGKDVELRCDPISGHTALYWYRQSLGQGLEFLIYFQGNSAPDKSGLPSDRFSAERTGGSVSTLTIQRTQQEDSAVYLCASSPPGLYNSPLHFGNGTRLTVT.

This clone was found once. CDR3 protein: CASSIVGDRRVSGNTIYF. For the CDR3, the DNA is TGTGCCAGTAGTATAGTTGGGGACCGTAGAGTCTCTGGAAACACCATATATTTT. The chain couples TRBV19 to TRBJ1-3; a weak D match, TRBD1 (5 bases). V lost 1 base, J lost 0 bases, and 16 bases lay in between. The length of the CDR3 is 18 residues. The germline V gene encodes CDR1 LNHDA and CDR2 SQIVND (reference sequence).

The genes are TRBV9 and TRBJ1-2, with D possibly being TRBD1 (5 bases). V lost 3 bases and J lost 8, with 23 bases in between. Germline V gene data show CDR1 as SGDLS and CDR2 as YYNGEE. This CDR3 comprises 16 residues. Here the CDR3 DNA reads TGTGCCAGCAGCGGACAGACTTTAGGGTTGGGTGAGGGCTACACCTTC. Protein product: CASSGQTLGLGEGYTF. Together with reference TRBV9 and TRBJ1-2, the CDR3 gives the full variable domain: DSGVTQTPKHLITATGQRVTLRCSPRSGDLSVYWYQQSLDQGLQFLIQYYNGEERAKGNILERFSAQQFPDLHSELNLSSLELGDSALYFCASSGQTLGLGEGYTFGSGTRLTVV.

The rearrangement links TRBV6-5 to TRBJ1-1, with 7 positions matching TRBD1. The CDR3 covers 13 residues. V shed 7 bases, J shed 0 bases, and the junction held 2 bases outside the gene matches. Looked up from germline, CDR1 is MNHEY and CDR2 is SVGAGI. CDR3 sequence (DNA): TGTGCCAGCAAGGGACAGTTGAACACTGAAGCTTTCTTT. Translated: CASKGQLNTEAFF.

V and J are TRBV28 and TRBJ1-1; D not certain. V lost 2 bases to trimming and J lost 8 bases, with 6 bases between them. CDR3 length equals 11 residues. From germline, CDR1 is MDHEN and CDR2 SYDVKM. CDR3 sequence reads: CASSLRQEAFF. The CDR3, as DNA: TGTGCCAGCAGTTTAAGACAAGAAGCTTTCTTT.

The chain couples TRBV6-5 to TRBJ1-1; no clear D gene. This CDR3 contains 15 residues. Germline values: CDR1 MNHEY, CDR2 SVGAGI. Between the trimmed V and J ends, which lost 7 bases and 6 bases, there was a span of 21 bases. The CDR3 DNA follows: TGTGCCAGCAAAGAACCCCTCCGGGGATTCCCTGAAGCTTTCTTT. Residues: CASKEPLRGFPEAFF.

The chain is built from TRBV15 and TRBJ1-2; 8 bases line up with TRBD1. The CDR3 loop spans 16 amino acids. V lost 0 bases to trimming and J lost 8 bases; unmatched junction nucleotides: 11. CDR1 is LNHNV, CDR2 YYDKDF, per germline (reference sequence). The CDR3 protein is CATSRDSGQGYLGYTF. The DNA of the CDR3 is TGTGCCACCAGCAGAGATAGTGGACAGGGTTATCTAGGCTACACCTTC.

The chain couples TRBV20-1 to TRBJ1-5, with a tentative D call TRBD1 (5 bases). The CDR3 extends over 11 amino acids. Germline V gene lookup returns CDR1 DFQATT and CDR2 SNEGSKA (reference sequence). With 6 bases removed from V and 12 bases from J, the gap between germline ends came to 15 bases. CDR3 DNA sequence: TGCAGTGCGGGCGGTGGGGGGAGCCAGCATTTT. Amino acid sequence: CSAGGGGSQHF.

This clone was found a few times. This CDR3 is CASSPRSSYNEQFF. CDR3 sequence (DNA): TGTGCCAGCAGTCCCCGGAGCTCCTACAATGAGCAGTTCTTC. V and J are TRBV7-9 and TRBJ2-1; D is uncertain. CDR1 is SEHNR, CDR2 FQNEAQ, per germline (reference sequence). V lost 6 bases and J 0 bases, leaving 9 bases between the germline ends. The CDR3 extends over 14 amino acids.

The chain links TRBV18 to TRBJ2-1; D call uncertain. CDR1 is KGHSH and CDR2 is LQKENI in the germline V gene. V lost 2 bases, J lost 4 bases, and 9 bases lay in between. This CDR3 is built from 14 residues. Written as DNA, the CDR3 is TGTGCCAGCTCACCAGAGATGGGGTACAATGAGCAGTTCTTC. Encoded protein: CASSPEMGYNEQFF.

V and J are TRBV11-2 and TRBJ2-2; tentative D call: TRBD2 (6 bases). CDR1 and CDR2 (germline): SGHAT, FQNNGV. V was shortened by 8 bases and J by 1 base, with 14 bases between the two germline ends. The CDR3 is made up of 15 amino acids. CDR3: CASPSGGLNTGELFF. The CDR3, as DNA: TGTGCCAGCCCTTCTGGGGGACTGAACACCGGGGAGCTGTTTTTT.

The chain has TRBV5-1 and TRBJ2-2; TRBD2 matches at 13 bases. The V gene end was trimmed by 4 bases and the J gene end by 3 bases; junction bases not matched to a gene: 9. The CDR3 runs 18 residues. The germline CDR1 and CDR2 sequences are SGHRS and YFSETQ. For the CDR3, the DNA is TGCGCCAGCAGCCCCGTAGGGACTAGCGGGGCCTACACCGGGGAGCTGTTTTTT. Translated, it gives CASSPVGTSGAYTGELFF.

This sequence joins TRBV5-1 and TRBJ2-7; no clear D. This CDR3 is built from 11 residues. CDR1 and CDR2 from the germline V gene are SGHRS and YFSETQ. V gave up 3 bases and J gave up 3 bases, with 4 bases separating them. CDR3 DNA sequence: TGCGCCAGCAGCTCACTCTACGAGCAGTACTTC. It is translated as CASSSLYEQYF.

The chain couples TRBV5-1 to TRBJ1-6, with a tentative D call TRBD1 (5 bases). This CDR3 contains 15 residues. V was trimmed by 5 bases and J by 8 bases, leaving 17 bases between them. Per germline, CDR1 SGHRS and CDR2 YFSETQ. Here the CDR3 reads CASRDREGRDSPLHF. DNA of the CDR3: TGCGCCAGCAGAGACCGGGAGGGGAGGGATTCACCCCTCCACTTT.

This chain joins TRBV9 and TRBJ1-2; 12 nucleotides agree with TRBD1. Germline CDR1 SGDLS, CDR2 YYNGEE. Trimming removed 3 bases from V and 6 bases from J; junction bases left unmatched: 6. This CDR3 has 15 residues. The CDR3 is CASSAGGTGGDGYTF. As DNA, the CDR3 is TGTGCCAGCAGCGCAGGAGGGACAGGGGGCGATGGCTACACCTTC.

V and J are TRBV9 and TRBJ2-2; TRBD1 is a possible D gene (6 bases). The CDR3 is 16 amino acids. Germline CDR1 SGDLS, CDR2 YYNGEE. Trimming left V 4 bases short and J 0 bases short, with 13 bases between. In nucleotides, the CDR3 is TGTGCCAGCAGCCCGGTGGCAGGGGCGAACACCGGGGAGCTGTTTTTT. Translation: CASSPVAGANTGELFF.

The gene calls are TRBV7-2 and TRBJ2-2; D is uncertain. V shed 5 bases and J shed 6 bases, with 13 bases lying between them. The CDR3 spans 14 residues. Germline CDR1 SGHTA, CDR2 FQGNSA. CDR3: CASSQQLQSGELFF. Here the CDR3 DNA reads TGTGCCAGCAGCCAACAGCTTCAGTCCGGGGAGCTGTTTTTT.

The sample holds one count of this clone. The V and J genes are TRBV20-1 and TRBJ2-7, with 14 bases aligning to TRBD2. Germline CDR1 and CDR2: DFQATT and SNEGSKA (reference sequence). Unmatched junction bases numbered 5, after V lost 3 bases and J lost 1 base. This CDR3 has 16 amino acids. The CDR3 here is CSASHGTSGRSYEQYF. The CDR3 nucleotides are TGCAGTGCTAGTCACGGGACTAGCGGGAGATCCTACGAGCAGTACTTC.

The rearrangement uses TRBV29-1 and TRBJ2-1; 8 nucleotides align to TRBD2. Per germline, CDR1 SQVTM and CDR2 ANQGSEA. There are 16 residues in the CDR3. Trimming took 7 bases from V and 5 from J; bases not matched to a gene: 16. This CDR3 reads CSARGGGGFGHNEQFF. In DNA, the CDR3 is TGCAGCGCCCGGGGGGGTGGAGGATTCGGACACAATGAGCAGTTCTTC.

This clone was seen once. The genes are TRBV2 and TRBJ1-1; D ambiguous. V was cut by 7 bases and J by 1 base, with 13 bases left in between. Germline loops: CDR1 SNHLY, CDR2 FYNNEI. There are 14 residues in the CDR3. Here the CDR3 DNA reads TGTGCCAGCACCGAATACGGACCGAACACTGAAGCTTTCTTT. This encodes CASTEYGPNTEAFF.

The CDR3 protein is CASSFGTDFFTEAFF. The CDR3 DNA is TGTGCCAGCAGCTTTGGGACAGATTTTTTCACTGAAGCTTTCTTT. The chain has TRBV11-2 and TRBJ1-1; TRBD1 matches at 7 bases. CDR3 length: 15 residues. J lost 4 bases, V lost 3 bases, and 8 bases had no gene match. Germline V gene lookup returns CDR1 SGHAT and CDR2 FQNNGV.

The genes are TRBV4-2 and TRBJ2-3; TRBD2 matches at 10 bases. The CDR3 runs 17 residues. Germline V CDR1 and CDR2: LGHNA, YNFKEQ. V was pared by 4 bases and J by 3 bases, with 10 bases of the junction left unmatched. CDR3 sequence: CASSPLSASGRTDTQYF. In DNA, the CDR3 is TGTGCCAGCAGCCCCTTATCAGCTAGCGGGAGAACAGATACGCAGTATTTT.

J is TRBJ1-1 and V is TRBV12-3 or TRBV12-4, with D unclear. Trimming stripped 6 bases from V and 5 bases from J, with 7 bases between. CDR3 length equals 11 residues. The CDR3 DNA sequence: TGTGCCAGCAGACGAATGACTGAAGCTTTCTTT. Translating it yields CASRRMTEAFF.

The chain combines TRBV27 with TRBJ2-1, with 8 nucleotides matching TRBD2. The CDR3 spans 14 residues. V lost 4 bases, J lost 8 bases, and 7 bases stayed unmatched. Germline V gene data show CDR1 as MNHEY and CDR2 as SMNVEV (reference sequence). CDR3 residues: CASSSWGLVDEQFF. The CDR3 DNA sequence: TGTGCCAGCAGTTCCTGGGGACTAGTCGATGAGCAGTTCTTC.

The genes are TRBV4-1 and TRBJ1-4; TRBD1 aligns across 8 bases. Trimming cost V 4 bases and J 8 bases; bases outside gene matches: 9. This CDR3 is built from 15 residues. Germline values: CDR1 MGHRA, CDR2 YSYEKL. This CDR3 is CASSRSGGETEKLFF. The CDR3 DNA reads TGCGCCAGCAGCCGCTCAGGGGGCGAGACAGAAAAACTGTTTTTT.

The chain couples TRBV6-2 or TRBV6-3 to TRBJ2-7, with D possibly TRBD2 on 6 matching bases. CDR3 size: 12 residues. The germline V and J ends were trimmed by 6 bases and 9 bases, with 15 bases remaining between them. CDR1 MNHEY and CDR2 SVGEGT come from the germline V gene. The CDR3 is CASSPGTRGQYF. As DNA, the CDR3 is TGTGCCAGCAGCCCGGGGACTCGGGGGCAGTACTTC.

V gene TRBV19 combines with J gene TRBJ2-5, with D tentatively TRBD1 (5 bases). Trimming left V 5 bases short and J 2 bases short, with 21 bases between. CDR3 length: 17 residues. Germline-derived CDR1 and CDR2 are LNHDA and SQIVND (reference sequence). The CDR3 reads CASSLKTLGTGQETQYF. CDR3 DNA: TGTGCCAGTAGTCTAAAGACCCTGGGAACAGGACAAGAGACCCAGTACTTC.

The rearrangement joins TRBV10-3 to TRBJ1-1; 11 nucleotides agree with TRBD1. Germline assignment: CDR1 ENHRY and CDR2 SYGVKD. The V segment lost 6 bases and the J segment 4 bases; nucleotides outside the gene matches: 13. This CDR3 spans 17 amino acids. CDR3 sequence: CAISSRTGGKGGTEAFF. The DNA for the CDR3 is TGTGCCATCAGCTCTCGGACAGGGGGCAAGGGGGGCACTGAAGCTTTCTTT.